This T cell receptor (beta chain) was sequenced during a study of T-cell memory formation after mild COVID-19. This CDR3 comprises 12 residues. Trimming cost V 8 bases and J 7 bases; bases outside gene matches: 2. The germline gives CDR1 MNHEY, CDR2 SMNVEV (reference sequence). This clonotype showed up just a few times. TCRdb passed the 5' RACE reads through MiXCR, listing each CDR3 protein once. Of roughly 110,000 distinct CDR3 sequences listed, over 15% are singletons. The sequence was obtained from an adult woman who had mild COVID-19 (a few samples of this study predate the infection). Cell type and time point are not known. Sequenced: PBMCs or a T cell subset sorted from them (not recorded which). The V and J genes are TRBV27 and TRBJ1-5; 10 bases align to TRBD1. The CDR3 is CASGDRGQPQHF. Here the CDR3 DNA reads TGTGCCAGCGGGGACAGGGGCCAGCCCCAGCATTTT.